These T cell receptor beta chains were read from a single sample in a study of beta chain features in type 1 diabetes. Only in-frame clones appear in the TCRdb table, and some are missing; sequencing was by immunoSEQ multiplex PCR. The top ten hold 0.25% to 0.35% of the sample, which has about 53,000 clones, 60% to 70% seen once. What was sequenced was stem cell memory CD4+ T cells from blood. Receptor source: a woman younger than 45 with type 1 diabetes. Each CDR3 is given with its conserved first and last residue. A D gene is named only where the DNA matches it firmly. Expanded clones get a size class; other rows say once, few or many, or leave the size out.

>TRBD1|TRBV4-1|.|TRBJ1-1
TGCGCCAGCAGTACACAGGGGGGTTTGACTGAAGCTTTCTTT
CASSTQGGLTEAFF
>TRBD1|TRBV29-1|.|TRBJ2-7
TGCAGCGTCCCAAAGGGGGACAGGGACCACGAGCAGTACTTC
CSVPKGDRDHEQYF
>TRBD1|TRBV7-8|few|TRBJ1-2
TGTGCCAGCAGCACCCAGAGGGGGACAGCCTCTAACTATGGCTACACCTTC
CASSTQRGTASNYGYTF
>TRBD2|TRBV18|.|TRBJ2-3
TGTGCCAGCTCTACTGCTAGCGGGAGGGCCCCAGATACGCAGTATTTT
CASSTASGRAPDTQYF
>.|TRBV11-2|.|TRBJ1-4
TGTGCCAGCAGCTTAGGACAGGTCTCTAAGGGTGAAAAACTGTTTTTT
CASSLGQVSKGEKLFF
>TRBD2|TRBV7-3|.|TRBJ2-5
TGTGCCAGCAGCCCGGGGCTAGCGGAAGAGACCCAGTACTTC
CASSPGLAEETQYF
>TRBD1|TRBV18|.|TRBJ2-7
TGTGCCAGCTCACCACCGGGTGAGGCAGGGGGCTCCTACGAGCAGTACTTC
CASSPPGEAGGSYEQYF
>TRBD1|TRBV28|.|TRBJ2-7
TGTGCCAGCAGTCGACAGGGTTCTGGTGGCGAGCAGTACTTC
CASSRQGSGGEQYF
>.|TRBV10-1|few|TRBJ2-3
TGCGCCAGCAGCCCCGGGGGAGGTAGCACAGATACGCAGTATTTT
CASSPGGGSTDTQYF
>TRBD1|TRBV15|.|TRBJ2-7
TGTGCCACCAGCAGAGCTAGGGGGCTCGGGTACGAGCAGTACTTC
CATSRARGLGYEQYF
>.|TRBV2|.|TRBJ2-2
TGTGCCACCGGACAACTGGGGAACACCGGGGAGCTGTTTTTT
CATGQLGNTGELFF
>.|TRBV7-9|few|TRBJ2-5
TGTGCCAGCAGCCCACGGCAGGGGAAAGAGACCCAGTACTTC
CASSPRQGKETQYF
>.|TRBV7-2|few|TRBJ1-2
TGTGCCAGCAGCTTACTCCGTAGTAACTATGGCTACACCTTC
CASSLLRSNYGYTF
>TRBD1|TRBV6-1|.|TRBJ2-4
TGTGCCAGCAGTGAAATCCGGACAGGGGAAAACATTCAGTACTTC
CASSEIRTGENIQYF
>.|TRBV29-1|once|TRBJ1-2
TGCAGCGTCGACCTAAGGTCAACAGGGTCGGGTGGCTACACCTTC
CSVDLRSTGSGGYTF
>TRBD2|TRBV5-6|.|TRBJ2-1
TGTGCCAGCAGCCCCCGGACTAGCGGCCACTACAATGAGCAGTTCTTC
CASSPRTSGHYNEQFF
>TRBD2|TRBV30|.|TRBJ2-3
TGTGCCTGGAGTTCCCTCCTAGCGGGAGAAGGAGGCACAGATACGCAGTATTTT
CAWSSLLAGEGGTDTQYF
>TRBD1|TRBV6-5|.|TRBJ1-1
TGTGCCAGCAGCGGGACAGGGGCGGGAGACGCTGAAGCTTTCTTT
CASSGTGAGDAEAFF
>.|TRBV18|.|TRBJ2-5
TGTGCCAGCTCACCCTCCGACAGGAACCAAGAGACCCAGTACTTC
CASSPSDRNQETQYF
>TRBD2|TRBV18|.|TRBJ2-3
TGTGCCAGCTCACCAACTAGCGGGAGTATCCGATCTACGCAGTATTTT
CASSPTSGSIRSTQYF
>.|TRBV4-2|few|TRBJ1-5
TGTGCCAGCAGCCAAGACGAGGGGACATACGATATTCAGCCCCAGCATTTT
CASSQDEGTYDIQPQHF
>.|TRBV30|.|TRBJ1-1
TGTGCCTGGAGTGTACTCGGACAGTTGAACACTGAAGCTTTCTTT
CAWSVLGQLNTEAFF
>TRBD1|TRBV28|few|TRBJ2-1
TGTGCCAGCAGTTTACCCGGACAGGGTGGTGGGAATGAGCAGTTCTTC
CASSLPGQGGGNEQFF